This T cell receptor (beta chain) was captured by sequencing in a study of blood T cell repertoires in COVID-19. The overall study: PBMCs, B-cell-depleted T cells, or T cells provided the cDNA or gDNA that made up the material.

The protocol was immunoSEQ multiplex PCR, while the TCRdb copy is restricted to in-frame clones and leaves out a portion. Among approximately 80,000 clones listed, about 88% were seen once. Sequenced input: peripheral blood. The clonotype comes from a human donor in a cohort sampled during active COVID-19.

The CDR3 protein is CASSRSDNEQFF. As DNA, the CDR3 is TGTGCCAGTAGTAGGTCAGACAATGAGCAGTTCTTC. J is TRBJ2-1 and V is TRBV19; unclear D gene. The CDR3 runs to 12 residues. Trimming took off 4 bases at V and 5 bases at J, with 6 bases between the two ends. In germline, CDR1 is LNHDA, CDR2 SQIVND (reference sequence). The full variable domain, its missing parts supplied by reference TRBV19 and TRBJ2-1, is DGGITQSPKYLFRKEGQNVTLSCEQNLNHDAMYWYRQDPGQGLRLIYYSQIVNDFQKGDIAEGYSVSREKKESFPLTVTSAQKNPTAFYLCASSRSDNEQFFGPGTRLTVL.